Below are 18 T cell receptor beta chains sequenced from a single sample in a study of radiation and T cells in renal cell carcinoma. Time point reported: blood 4 weeks post-SBRT, at nephrectomy. Regarding treatment: 15 Gy SBRT to primary tumor, nephrectomy 4 weeks later. Repertoires were generated with immunoSEQ multiplex PCR, while TCRdb's copy carries only in-frame clones and drops some. The data hold approximately 90,000 clones, with roughly 80% observed a single time. The material sequenced was blood, taken from a patient whose treatment included radiotherapy and nephrectomy. The source is a man in his fifties with renal cell carcinoma.

This chain links TRBV9 with TRBJ2-5, with D perhaps TRBD1 (6 bases). The CDR3 extends over 15 amino acids. CDR1 SGDLS and CDR2 YYNGEE come from the germline V gene. The V end lost 0 bases, the J end lost 5 bases, and 14 bases lay between the germline ends. CDR3 loop: CASSVVQGPGETQYF. The DNA of the CDR3 is TGTGCCAGCAGCGTAGTTCAGGGGCCGGGGGAGACCCAGTACTTC.

The J gene is TRBJ1-5, the V gene TRBV7-2, with 7 bases identical to TRBD1. The CDR3 runs 14 residues. J lost 7 bases, V lost 4 bases, and 7 bases had no gene match. Germline-derived CDR1 and CDR2 are SGHTA and FQGNSA. CDR3 sequence (DNA): TGTGCCAGCAGCTATACAGGGGTGGGCCAGCCCCAGCATTTT. This gives the protein CASSYTGVGQPQHF.

The chain links TRBV7-6 to TRBJ2-3, with TRBD1 identical over 8 bases. Germline lookup yields CDR1 SGHVS and CDR2 FNYEAQ. The CDR3 sequence is 14 residues long. V lost 4 bases, J lost 3 bases, and 3 bases stayed unmatched. The CDR3 here is CASSWDRRTDTQYF. The CDR3 DNA reads as TGTGCCAGCAGCTGGGACAGGAGGACAGATACGCAGTATTTT.

The genes are TRBV7-8 and TRBJ1-4, with D perhaps TRBD1 (5 bases). V lost 3 bases to trimming and J lost 4 bases, with 12 bases between them. Per the germline V gene, CDR1 is SGHVS and CDR2 is FQNEAQ. The CDR3 totals 15 residues. The CDR3 region is CASSLMGGDNEKLFF. The CDR3 DNA follows: TGTGCCAGCAGCTTGATGGGGGGAGATAATGAAAAACTGTTTTTT.

The V gene is TRBV30, the J gene TRBJ1-4; the match to TRBD1 covers 8 bases. The CDR3 length is 15 residues. The trim removed 3 bases at V and 5 bases at J, leaving 8 bases unmatched. The germline V gene has CDR1 GTSNPN and CDR2 SVGIG (reference sequence). CDR3 sequence: CAWRPPGQVNEKLFF. The DNA for the CDR3 is TGTGCCTGGAGACCACCGGGACAGGTGAATGAAAAACTGTTTTTT.

This clone was seen just once. The rearrangement joins TRBV30 to TRBJ1-1, with D maybe TRBD1 (5 bases). The germline V and J ends were trimmed by 2 bases and 1 base, with 11 bases remaining between them. Germline CDR1 reads GTSNPN; CDR2 reads SVGIG (reference sequence). This CDR3 spans 14 amino acids. The CDR3 protein is CAWSITGANTEAFF. The CDR3 bases are TGTGCCTGGAGTATAACAGGAGCGAACACTGAAGCTTTCTTT.

J is TRBJ2-7 and V is TRBV13, with unresolved D. Trimming left V 7 bases short and J 0 bases short, with 13 bases between. The CDR3 covers 14 residues. Germline CDR1 reads PRHDT; CDR2 reads FYEKMQ (reference sequence). The CDR3 DNA reads TGTGCCAGCAAAGCTAGGGTTGCCTCCTACGAGCAGTACTTC. This encodes CASKARVASYEQYF.

The sample holds many counts of this clone. The CDR3 loop reads CASSQEGMSGYTF. The CDR3, as DNA: TGCGCCAGCAGCCAAGAGGGGATGAGTGGCTACACCTTC. V usage is TRBV4-1 and J usage is TRBJ1-2, with D unresolved. This CDR3 has 13 amino acids. Trimming removed 0 bases from V and 7 bases from J, with 9 bases in between. From germline, CDR1 is MGHRA and CDR2 YSYEKL.

The V gene is TRBV6-6, the J gene TRBJ1-5, with D possibly matching TRBD1 (6 bases). The CDR3 is 16 amino acids. Trimming took off 0 bases at V and 7 bases at J, with 16 bases between the two ends. CDR1 MNHNY and CDR2 SVGAGI come from the germline V gene (reference sequence). The chain's CDR3 is CASSYSRRGGRQPQHF. The CDR3 coding sequence is TGTGCCAGCAGTTACTCCCGTAGGGGGGGCCGGCAGCCCCAGCATTTT.

V is TRBV16 and J is TRBJ1-5; D is possibly TRBD1 (6 bases). The CDR3 consists of 14 residues. Per the germline V gene, CDR1 is KGHSY and CDR2 is FQNENV. With 5 bases removed from V and 0 bases from J, the gap between germline ends came to 8 bases. The CDR3 region is CASSWDISNQPQHF. The CDR3 DNA sequence: TGTGCCAGCAGCTGGGACATTAGCAATCAGCCCCAGCATTTT.

The gene calls are TRBV30 and TRBJ2-6; no clear D. The CDR3 loop spans 13 amino acids. The V gene's germline CDR1 is GTSNPN and CDR2 SVGIG (reference sequence). V was pared by 8 bases and J by 0 bases, with 8 bases between. The CDR3 bases are TGTGCCGGCCGCCGCTCTGGGGCCAACGTCCTGACTTTC. Translation gives CAGRRSGANVLTF.

This clone is a singleton in its sample. This chain uses TRBV19 with TRBJ1-3; D is possibly TRBD1 (5 bases). Germline V gene sequence: CDR1 LNHDA, CDR2 SQIVND (reference sequence). There are 13 residues in the CDR3. V lost 3 bases, J lost 7 bases, and 10 bases lay in between. CDR3 nucleotide sequence: TGTGCCAGTAGTATTGGGGGAGTCAACACCATATATTTT. Protein sequence: CASSIGGVNTIYF.

This rearrangement joins TRBV2 to TRBJ2-3; D possibly matches TRBD1 or TRBD2 (6 bases each). Germline CDR1 reads SNHLY; CDR2 reads FYNNEI. This CDR3 is built from 16 residues. The V end was cut by 4 bases, the J end by 3 bases, with 17 bases between. The DNA for the CDR3 is TGTGCCAGCAGTGCAGGAGGGGGAAGGCAGACAGATACGCAGTATTTT. This codes for CASSAGGGRQTDTQYF. Together with reference TRBV2 and TRBJ2-3, the CDR3 gives the full variable domain: EPEVTQTPSHQVTQMGQEVILRCVPISNHLYFYWYRQILGQKVEFLVSFYNNEISEKSEIFDDQFSVERPDGSNFTLKIRSTKLEDSAMYFCASSAGGGRQTDTQYFGPGTRLTVL.

This clone was observed a few times. The genes are TRBV5-1 and TRBJ2-7, with D maybe TRBD1 (6 bases). The CDR3 length is 11 residues. V was trimmed by 3 bases and J by 7 bases, leaving 8 bases between them. The germline V gene encodes CDR1 SGHRS and CDR2 YFSETQ. As DNA, the CDR3 is TGCGCCAGCAGCTATCAGGGGGAGCAGTACTTC. Translated: CASSYQGEQYF.

This chain joins TRBV5-1 and TRBJ2-2, with 12 bases identical to TRBD2. The germline V gene has CDR1 SGHRS and CDR2 YFSETQ. Trimming removed 5 bases from V and 5 bases from J; junction bases left unmatched: 10. The CDR3 is 17 residues long. The DNA for the CDR3 is TGCGCCAGCAGACCCCGACTAGCGGGGGCCCCGACCGGGGAGCTGTTTTTT. Encoded protein: CASRPRLAGAPTGELFF.

This chain uses TRBV7-3 with TRBJ2-1; 8 nucleotides line up with TRBD2. V lost 5 bases and J lost 0; bases outside the gene matches: 3. Germline CDR1 and CDR2: SGHTA and FQGTGA. This CDR3 is 15 amino acids long. This chain's CDR3 is CASSPLADSYNEQFF. The CDR3 DNA is TGTGCCAGCAGCCCACTAGCGGACTCCTACAATGAGCAGTTCTTC.

This clone was counted a few times. One end of the junction is discordant with germline, which a read error may explain. V gene TRBV29-1 combines with J gene TRBJ1-1; 7 nucleotides agree with TRBD1. This CDR3 has 12 residues. CDR1 and CDR2 from the germline V gene are SQVTM and ANQGSEA. The CDR3 sequence: CSVGDDREPFYF. The CDR3 nucleotides read TGCAGCGTTGGAGATGACAGGGAGCCTTTCTACTTT.

This clone appeared once. The gene calls are TRBV7-9 and TRBJ2-7; D ambiguous. Looked up from germline, CDR1 is SEHNR and CDR2 is FQNEAQ (reference sequence). The CDR3 runs 16 residues. The V gene lost 5 bases and the J gene lost 2 bases, with 19 bases spanning the gap. The chain's CDR3 is CASSPRVGVGAYEQYF. The CDR3 bases are TGTGCCAGCAGCCCCCGAGTTGGGGTTGGTGCCTACGAGCAGTACTTC.